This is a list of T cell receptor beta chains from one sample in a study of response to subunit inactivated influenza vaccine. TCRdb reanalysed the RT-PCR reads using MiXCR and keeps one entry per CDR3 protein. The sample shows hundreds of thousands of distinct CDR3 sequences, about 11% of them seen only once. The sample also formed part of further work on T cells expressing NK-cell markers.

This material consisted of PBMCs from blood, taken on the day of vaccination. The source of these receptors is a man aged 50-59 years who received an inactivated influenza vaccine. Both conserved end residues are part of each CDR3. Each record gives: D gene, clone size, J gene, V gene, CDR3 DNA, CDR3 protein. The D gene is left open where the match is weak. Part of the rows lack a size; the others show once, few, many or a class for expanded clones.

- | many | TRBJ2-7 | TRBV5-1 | TGCGCCAGCAGCTTGGGGGGCGAAGTGAGTGAGCAGTACTTC | CASSLGGEVSEQYF
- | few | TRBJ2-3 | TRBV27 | TGTGCCAGCAGTTTATCGATCGCAGATACGCAGTATTTT | CASSLSIADTQYF
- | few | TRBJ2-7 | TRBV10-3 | TGTGCCATCAACGACGGGGGTTCCCTTGACGAGCAGTACTTC | CAINDGGSLDEQYF
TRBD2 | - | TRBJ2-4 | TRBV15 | TGTGCCACCAGCAGAGGGGACGGTGCGGGAGTAAGATCGAACATTCAGTACTTC | CATSRGDGAGVRSNIQYF
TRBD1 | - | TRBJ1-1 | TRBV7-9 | TGTGCCAGCAGCTTAGCGCCACAGGGGGAGAGGAATGAAGCTTTCTTT | CASSLAPQGERNEAFF
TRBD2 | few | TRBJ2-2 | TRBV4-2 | TGTGCCAGCAGCCAAAGCGGGAGGATATCCGGGGAGCTGTTTTTT | CASSQSGRISGELFF
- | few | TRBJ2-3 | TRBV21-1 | TGTGCCAGCAGCAAGCGTTTGTGTACTAGCGGGAAGTTAGATACGCAGTATTTT | CASSKRLCTSGKLDTQYF
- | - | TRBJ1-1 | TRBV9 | TGTGCCAGCAGCGGGACAAGGAACACTGAAGCTTTCTTT | CASSGTRNTEAFF
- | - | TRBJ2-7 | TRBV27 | TGTGCCAGCAGTTCAGGAGGGGGTGGTACGTACGAGCAGTACTTC | CASSSGGGGTYEQYF
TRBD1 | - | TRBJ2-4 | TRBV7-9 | TGTGCCAGCAGCTCATCCGGACAGGGGGGGAACATTCAGTACTTC | CASSSSGQGGNIQYF
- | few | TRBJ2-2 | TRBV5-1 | TGCGCCAGCAGCTTGCTTGGATCAGGCAACACCGGGGAGCTGTTTTTT | CASSLLGSGNTGELFF
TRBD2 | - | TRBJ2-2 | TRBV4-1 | TGCGCCAGCAGCCAAGGAATACGAGCTAGCGGGGCAAGGAACACCGGGGAGCTGTTTTTT | CASSQGIRASGARNTGELFF
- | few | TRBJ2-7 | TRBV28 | TGTGCCAGCAGTGAAGGACAGAGACTCTACGAGCAGTACTTC | CASSEGQRLYEQYF
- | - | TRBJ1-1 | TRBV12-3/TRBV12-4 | TGTGCCAGCACCTCTCAAACAGGACTCCCTGAAGCTTTCTTT | CASTSQTGLPEAFF
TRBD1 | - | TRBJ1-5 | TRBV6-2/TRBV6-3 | TGTGCCAGCAGGTCCCCGGGACAGGGGGGGAATCAGCCCCAGCATTTT | CASRSPGQGGNQPQHF
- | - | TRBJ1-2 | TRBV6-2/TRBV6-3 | TGTGCCAGCAGTTACCCCTTGTTGGCATCGGGGAACTATGGCTACACCTTC | CASSYPLLASGNYGYTF
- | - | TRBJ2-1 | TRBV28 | TGTGCCAGCGGGACGCCTTCCTACAATGAGCAGTTCTTC | CASGTPSYNEQFF
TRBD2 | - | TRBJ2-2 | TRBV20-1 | TGCAGTGCAAGGACTAGCGGGAGGGCACACGGGGAGCTGTTTTTT | CSARTSGRAHGELFF
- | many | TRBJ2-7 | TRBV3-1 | TGTGCCAGCAGCCAAGATTTAGGGACTGGGGCCTACGAGCAGTACTTC | CASSQDLGTGAYEQYF
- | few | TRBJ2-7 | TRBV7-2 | TGTGCCAGCAGCTACCTCTACAAGAACTACGAGCAGTACTTC | CASSYLYKNYEQYF
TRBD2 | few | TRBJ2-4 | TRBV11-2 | TGTGCCAGCAGCCCCGGGACTAGCGGGGGGACAACAGCCAAAAACATTCAGTACTTC | CASSPGTSGGTTAKNIQYF
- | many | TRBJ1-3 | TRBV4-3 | TGCGCCAGCAGCCAAGATTCCAGGGTCGGAAACACCATATATTTT | CASSQDSRVGNTIYF
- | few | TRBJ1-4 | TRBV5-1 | TGCGCCAGCAGCCCGGGGCCGTGGGAGGAAAAACTGTTTTTT | CASSPGPWEEKLFF
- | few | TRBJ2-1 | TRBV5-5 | TGTGCCAGCAGCTTGACAGTAGACAGTCGGAATGAGCAGTTCTTC | CASSLTVDSRNEQFF
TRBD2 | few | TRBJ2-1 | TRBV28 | TGTGCCAGCAGCCCCGGACTAGCGGGGGAATGGGCCTACAATGAGCAGTTCTTC | CASSPGLAGEWAYNEQFF
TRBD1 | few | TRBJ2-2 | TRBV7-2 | TGTGCCAGCAGGGGACAGCCAAACACCGGGGAGCTGTTTTTT | CASRGQPNTGELFF
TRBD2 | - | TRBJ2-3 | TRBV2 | TGTGCCAGCAGCTGGACTAGCGCCCCAGATACGCAGTATTTT | CASSWTSAPDTQYF
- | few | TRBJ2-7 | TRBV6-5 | TGTGCCAGCAGTTACAGTTTCTTAGCGGACTTCTACGAGCAGTACTTC | CASSYSFLADFYEQYF
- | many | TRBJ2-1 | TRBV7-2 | TGTGCCAGCAGCAATAAACATGGAGGTATTTCCTACAATGAGCAGTTCTTC | CASSNKHGGISYNEQFF
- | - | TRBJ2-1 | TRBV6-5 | TGTGCCAGCAGTTACTCGTGGGACGAAAGCAATGAGCAGTTCTTC | CASSYSWDESNEQFF
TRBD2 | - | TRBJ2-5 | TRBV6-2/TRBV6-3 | TGTGCCAGCAACCAACTAAGAGCGGGAGAAGTGACCCAGTACTTC | CASNQLRAGEVTQYF
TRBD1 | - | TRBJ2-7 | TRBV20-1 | TGCAGTGCTAGAGGACAGGGATGGGTGAGCGAGCAGTACTTC | CSARGQGWVSEQYF
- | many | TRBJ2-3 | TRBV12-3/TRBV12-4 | TGTGCCAGCAGGCCCGGATCTAGGGTCCCGGGCACAGATACGCAGTATTTT | CASRPGSRVPGTDTQYF
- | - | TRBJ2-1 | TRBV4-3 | TGCGCCAGCAGCCAAGAACGTGGGGGCCCCCTTGGTGAGCAGTTCTTC | CASSQERGGPLGEQFF
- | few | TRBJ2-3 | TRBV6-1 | TGTGCCAGCGGCCGAGGGGGGATCACAGATACGCAGTATTTT | CASGRGGITDTQYF
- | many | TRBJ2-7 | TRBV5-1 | TGCGCCAGCAGCTTCCAAACTACAGGGAACGAGCAGTACTTC | CASSFQTTGNEQYF
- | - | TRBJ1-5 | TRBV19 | TGTGCCAGTAGTATGGCGGGCAATCAGCCCCAGCATTTT | CASSMAGNQPQHF
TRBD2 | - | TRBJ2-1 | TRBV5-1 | TGCGCCAGTATTCCTAGCGGGGCCAATGAGCAGTTCTTC | CASIPSGANEQFF
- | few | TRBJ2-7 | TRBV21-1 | TGTGCCAGCAGCAAAGTTTCGTCCGGGAGTGGCGCCTACGAGCAGTACTTC | CASSKVSSGSGAYEQYF
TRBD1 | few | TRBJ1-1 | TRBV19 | TGTGCCAGTAGTATTGACAGGGAAACTGAAGCTTTCTTT | CASSIDRETEAFF
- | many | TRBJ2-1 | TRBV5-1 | TGCGCCAGCCGCGCGGGCTCCTACAATGAGCAGTTCTTC | CASRAGSYNEQFF
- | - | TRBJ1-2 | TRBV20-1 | TGCAGTGCTATCCCTGGGATGCCGGGTCCCCTATATGGCTACACCTTC | CSAIPGMPGPLYGYTF
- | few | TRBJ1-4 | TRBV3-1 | TGTGCCAGCAGCCAAGATTTGCGTCAGGGGAAACTGTTTTTT | CASSQDLRQGKLFF
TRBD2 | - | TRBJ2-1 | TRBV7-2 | TGTGCCAGCAGCTGGGGACTAGCGGGGAAGGAGCAGTTCTTC | CASSWGLAGKEQFF
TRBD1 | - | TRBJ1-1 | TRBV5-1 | TGCGCCAGCAGCTTGGCGGGGCCAGGGGGATACACTGAAGCTTTCTTT | CASSLAGPGGYTEAFF
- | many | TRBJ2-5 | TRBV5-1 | TGCGCCAGCAGCTTAACTCCAGGGGTAGAGACCCAGTACTTC | CASSLTPGVETQYF